This TCR beta chain was sequenced in a study of T cell repertoires in aging, cancer and after chemotherapy. Whole-study results and caveats: Rebound thymic output was suggested by rising median generation probability during chemotherapy in each cancer cohort.

A mixed TRB-A/B primer pool amplified rearranged TRB by multiplex touch-down PCR. Each CDR3 protein is one row after TCRdb ran MiXCR on the multiplex PCR reads. The data hold about 2,000 distinct CDR3 sequences, with nearly 35% observed a single time. CDR1 is MNHNS and CDR2 is SASEGT in the germline V gene. Losses at the gene ends were 4 bases for V and 3 bases for J; bases not matched to a gene: 5. There are 14 residues in the CDR3. The template was genomic DNA from peripheral blood, not RNA. About this clonotype itself: Its antigen remains unidentified.

This TCR was sampled from a human donor with a blood cancer. The chain joins TRBV6-1 to TRBJ1-2; 7 positions match TRBD1. Specimen: blood. The CDR3 spells CASSVHDRDYGYTF. As DNA, the CDR3 is TGTGCCAGCAGTGTCCACGACAGGGACTATGGCTACACCTTC.